This TCR beta chain derives from a study of blood T cell repertoires in COVID-19. Clones were sequenced by immunoSEQ multiplex PCR, and TCRdb holds only the in-frame ones, with some missing. The profile covers 410,000 or so clones, with approximately 89% appearing a single time and approximately 1.5% taken by the ten largest. Germline assignment: CDR1 SGHTA and CDR2 FQGNSA. CDR3 size: 12 residues. V lost 2 bases and J 7 bases, leaving 6 bases between the germline ends. This rearrangement joins TRBV7-2 to TRBJ1-5; D is uncertain. Sequenced: peripheral blood. The source is a woman in her thirties or forties with COVID-19, enrolled during active disease. This chain's CDR3 is CASSLMGQPQHF. CDR3 nucleotide sequence: TGTGCCAGCAGCTTAATGGGCCAGCCCCAGCATTTT. Full variable domain (missing parts from reference TRBV7-2 and TRBJ1-5): GAGVSQSPSNKVTEKGKDVELRCDPISGHTALYWYRQSLGQGLEFLIYFQGNSAPDKSGLPSDRFSAERTGGSVSTLTIQRTQQEDSAVYLCASSLMGQPQHFGDGTRLSIL.